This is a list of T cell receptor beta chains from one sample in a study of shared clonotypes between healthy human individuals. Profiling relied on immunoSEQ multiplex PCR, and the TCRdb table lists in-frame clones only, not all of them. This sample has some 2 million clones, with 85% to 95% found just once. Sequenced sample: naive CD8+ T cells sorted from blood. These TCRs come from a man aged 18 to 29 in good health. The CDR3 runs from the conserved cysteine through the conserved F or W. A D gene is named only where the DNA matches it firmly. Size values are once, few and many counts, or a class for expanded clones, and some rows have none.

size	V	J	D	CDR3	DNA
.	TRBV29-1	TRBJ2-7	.	CSVEGTAYYEQYF	TGCAGCGTTGAAGGGACAGCTTATTACGAGCAGTACTTC
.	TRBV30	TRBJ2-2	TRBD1	CAGDRDLRSGELFF	TGTGCCGGCGACAGGGATTTGAGGTCCGGGGAGCTGTTTTTT
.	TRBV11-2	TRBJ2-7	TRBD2	CASSQGLWYEQYF	TGTGCCAGCAGCCAGGGACTATGGTACGAGCAGTACTTC
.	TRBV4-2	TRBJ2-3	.	CASSQDRVGGADTQYF	TGTGCCAGCAGCCAAGATCGTGTAGGGGGGGCAGATACGCAGTATTTT
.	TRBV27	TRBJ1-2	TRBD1	CASSLLGGDGYTF	TGTGCCAGCAGTTTACTAGGGGGCGATGGCTACACCTTC
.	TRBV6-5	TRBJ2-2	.	CASSSGANTGELFF	TGTGCCAGCAGTTCCGGCGCGAACACCGGGGAGCTGTTTTTT
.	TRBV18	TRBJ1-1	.	CASADRGTEAFF	TGTGCCAGCGCCGATCGGGGTACTGAAGCTTTCTTT
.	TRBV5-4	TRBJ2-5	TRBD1	CASSLETGGRRETQYF	TGTGCCAGCAGCTTGGAGACAGGGGGCCGCAGAGAGACCCAGTACTTC
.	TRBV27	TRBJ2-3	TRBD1	CASSLAGTGEADTQYF	TGTGCCAGCAGTTTAGCCGGGACAGGGGAAGCAGATACGCAGTATTTT
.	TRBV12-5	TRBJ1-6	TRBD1	CASGGQGNSPLHF	TGTGCTAGTGGTGGACAGGGGAATTCACCCCTCCACTTT
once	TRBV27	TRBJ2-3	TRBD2	CASSLAGATDTQYF	TGTGCCAGCAGTTTGGCGGGAGCAACAGATACGCAGTATTTT
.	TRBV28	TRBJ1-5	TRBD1	CASNPGTVDQPQHF	TGTGCCAGCAACCCTGGGACAGTGGATCAGCCCCAGCATTTT
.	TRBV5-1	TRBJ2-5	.	CASSLAETPRLRETQYF	TGCGCCAGCAGCTTGGCCGAAACTCCTAGGCTGCGGGAGACCCAGTACTTC
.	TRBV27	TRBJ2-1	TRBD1	CASSLTGGPNNEQFF	TGTGCCAGCAGTTTGACAGGGGGGCCCAACAATGAGCAGTTCTTC
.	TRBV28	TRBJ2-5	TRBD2	CASSPPLGGGQETQYF	TGTGCCAGCAGTCCACCTCTGGGGGGAGGGCAAGAGACCCAGTACTTC
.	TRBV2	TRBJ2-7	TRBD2	CASSPGLAGSSYEQYF	TGTGCCAGCAGTCCCGGACTAGCGGGGAGCTCCTACGAGCAGTACTTC
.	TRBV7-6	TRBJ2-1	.	CASSLDGTYNEQFF	TGTGCCAGCAGCTTAGATGGGACTTACAATGAGCAGTTCTTC
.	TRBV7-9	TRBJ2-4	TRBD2	CASSLFGGLAGYKNIQYF	TGTGCCAGCAGCTTATTTGGGGGACTAGCGGGATACAAAAACATTCAGTACTTC
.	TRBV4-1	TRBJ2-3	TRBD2	CASSLTSGGHMSTDTQYF	TGCGCCAGCAGCCTCACTAGCGGGGGCCATATGAGCACAGATACGCAGTATTTT
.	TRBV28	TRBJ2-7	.	CASSFGQGYEQYF	TGTGCCAGCAGTTTCGGGCAGGGATACGAGCAGTACTTC
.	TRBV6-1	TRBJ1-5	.	CASIPDYSNQPQHF	TGTGCCAGCATACCAGATTATAGCAATCAGCCCCAGCATTTT
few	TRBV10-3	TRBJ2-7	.	CAISETLNTGPSYEQYF	TGTGCCATCAGTGAGACCCTTAATACAGGGCCTTCATACGAGCAGTACTTC
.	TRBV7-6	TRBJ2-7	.	CASSPQSGYEQYF	TGTGCCAGCAGCCCTCAGTCAGGCTACGAGCAGTACTTC
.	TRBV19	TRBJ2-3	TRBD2	CASSVAGGGSTDTQYF	TGTGCCAGTAGTGTCGCGGGGGGCGGAAGCACAGATACGCAGTATTTT
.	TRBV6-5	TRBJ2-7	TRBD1	CASSYGQGEYEQYF	TGTGCCAGCAGTTACGGGCAGGGGGAATACGAGCAGTACTTC
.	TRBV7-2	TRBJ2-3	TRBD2	CASSLYEREVRTDTQYF	TGTGCCAGCAGCTTATACGAGCGGGAGGTCCGCACAGATACGCAGTATTTT
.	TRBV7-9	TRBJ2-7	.	CASSPDLYEQYF	TGTGCCAGCAGCCCCGACCTTTACGAGCAGTACTTC
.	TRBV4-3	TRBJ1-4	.	CASSLGGLNEKLFF	TGCGCCAGCAGCCTCGGGGGGCTCAATGAAAAACTGTTTTTT
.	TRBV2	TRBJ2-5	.	CASSEGGGLLETQYF	TGTGCCAGCAGTGAAGGTGGAGGACTATTAGAGACCCAGTACTTC
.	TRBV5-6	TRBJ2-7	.	CASSSRVSYEQYF	TGTGCCAGCAGCTCCAGGGTTTCCTACGAGCAGTACTTC
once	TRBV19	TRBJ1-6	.	CASSNRDYNSPLHF	TGTGCCAGTAGTAACAGGGACTATAATTCACCCCTCCACTTT
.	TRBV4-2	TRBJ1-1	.	CASSKAVEVTEAFF	TGTGCCAGCAGCAAGGCCGTGGAGGTCACTGAAGCTTTCTTT
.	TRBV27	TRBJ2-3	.	CASTLWGRSTDTQYF	TGTGCCAGCACCTTATGGGGTAGGAGCACAGATACGCAGTATTTT
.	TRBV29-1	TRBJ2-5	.	CSVESGGQETQYF	TGCAGCGTTGAGTCTGGGGGTCAAGAGACCCAGTACTTC
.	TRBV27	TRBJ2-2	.	CASSLTFWSANTGELFF	TGTGCCAGCAGTCTGACATTTTGGTCCGCGAACACCGGGGAGCTGTTTTTT
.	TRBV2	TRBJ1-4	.	CASSADGATNEKLFF	TGTGCCAGCAGCGCGGACGGTGCAACTAATGAAAAACTGTTTTTT
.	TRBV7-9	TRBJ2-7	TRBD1	CASSDRQGVYEQYF	TGTGCCAGCAGCGATCGACAGGGGGTATACGAGCAGTACTTC
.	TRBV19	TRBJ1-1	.	CASTMGGWSTEAFF	TGTGCCAGTACCATGGGGGGCTGGAGCACTGAAGCTTTCTTT
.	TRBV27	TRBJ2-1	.	CASSLAVSSYNEQFF	TGTGCCAGCAGTTTAGCGGTTAGCTCCTACAATGAGCAGTTCTTC
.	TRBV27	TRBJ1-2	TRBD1	CASSLGGQGAGGYTF	TGTGCCAGCAGTTTGGGGGGACAGGGGGCGGGTGGCTACACCTTC
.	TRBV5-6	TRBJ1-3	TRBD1	CASSPGTGYGNTIYF	TGTGCCAGCAGCCCGGGGACAGGCTATGGAAACACCATATATTTT
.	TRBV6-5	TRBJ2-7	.	CASSTDSSYEQYF	TGTGCCAGCAGTACGGACTCGTCCTACGAGCAGTACTTC
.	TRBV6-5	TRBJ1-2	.	CASSYPEGDYGYTF	TGTGCCAGCAGTTACCCGGAGGGCGACTATGGCTACACCTTC
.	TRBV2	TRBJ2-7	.	CASLITDLYYEQYF	TGTGCCAGTCTTATAACGGACCTCTACTACGAGCAGTACTTC
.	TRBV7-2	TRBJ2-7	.	CASSLGVPGLGTTLIEQYF	TGTGCCAGCAGCTTAGGGGTCCCGGGACTTGGGACCACTCTGATAGAGCAGTACTTC
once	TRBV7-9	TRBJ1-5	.	CASSLGDGYNQPQHF	TGTGCCAGCAGCTTGGGGGACGGATACAATCAGCCCCAGCATTTT
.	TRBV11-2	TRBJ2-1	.	CASSMGSSPYNEQFF	TGTGCCAGCAGCATGGGCTCTAGCCCCTACAATGAGCAGTTCTTC
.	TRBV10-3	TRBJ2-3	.	CAISELVTGPDTQYF	TGTGCCATCAGTGAGTTGGTGACAGGTCCAGATACGCAGTATTTT
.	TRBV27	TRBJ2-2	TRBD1	CASSLSSAGGNGELFF	TGTGCCAGCAGCTTATCGTCGGCAGGGGGCAACGGGGAGCTGTTTTTT
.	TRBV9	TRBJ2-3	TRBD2	CASSVGLATDTQYF	TGTGCCAGCAGCGTAGGACTAGCGACAGATACGCAGTATTTT
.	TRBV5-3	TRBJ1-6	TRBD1	CARSRRGLVNNSPLHF	TGTGCCAGAAGCCGCAGGGGGCTGGTAAATAATTCACCCCTCCACTTT
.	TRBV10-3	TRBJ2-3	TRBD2	CATPSRGLAGEGTDTQYF	TGTGCCACCCCGAGCCGAGGACTAGCGGGAGAGGGCACAGATACGCAGTATTTT
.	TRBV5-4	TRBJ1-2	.	CASSPSDRLLYYGYTF	TGTGCCAGCAGCCCGAGTGACAGGCTACTATACTATGGCTACACCTTC